Following are 16 T cell receptor beta chains from one sample sequenced in a study of post-analysis software for immune sequencing data. Findings and limits, study-wide: About 5 TRBV segments occurring more often in patients than controls included TRBV5-6, TRBV5-1 and TRBV20-1.

Every TCR beta cDNA library bore unique molecular identifiers. Via MiXCR, TCRdb re-called the PCR reads, giving one row per CDR3 protein. The sample holds some 370,000 distinct CDR3 sequences, less than 40% seen once. For these TCRs, the target antigens are not known. Material: blood. These receptors all come from a girl aged 5-17 years with multiple sclerosis.

This clonotype was seen a handful of times. The chain employs TRBV12-3 or TRBV12-4 and TRBJ1-1; 8 bases are a match to TRBD1. This CDR3 has 13 residues. V shed 4 bases and J 5 bases; nucleotides not matched to a gene: 3. The CDR3, as DNA: TGTGCCAGCAGTTCAGGGGGCTCGACTGAAGCTTTCTTT. Translation gives CASSSGGSTEAFF.

The chain uses TRBV4-3 and TRBJ2-2, with unresolved D. The V end lost 0 bases, the J end lost 7 bases, and 9 bases lay between the germline ends. This CDR3 is 14 amino acids long. Germline V gives CDR1 LGHNA, CDR2 YSLEER. CDR3 coding DNA: TGCGCCAGCAGCCAAGACGAGTTCGGCGGGGAGCTGTTTTTT. The encoded protein is CASSQDEFGGELFF.

This clonotype has just a few counts. The J gene is TRBJ2-5, the V gene TRBV29-1; no definite D call. Per germline, CDR1 SQVTM and CDR2 ANQGSEA. Trimming took off 4 bases at V and 5 bases at J, with 11 bases between the two ends. The CDR3 is 12 residues long. CDR3 nucleotides: TGCAGCGTTGTTTCGGATCTTGAGACCCAGTACTTC. This codes for CSVVSDLETQYF.

The gene calls are TRBV12-5 and TRBJ2-2; either TRBD1 or TRBD2 may supply D (5 bases each). The CDR3 loop spans 15 amino acids. Germline V lookup: CDR1 LGHNT, CDR2 FRNRAP. The V end was cut by 10 bases, the J end by 1 base, with 16 bases between. CDR3 sequence reads: CAIRDGAWNTGELFF. The CDR3 DNA sequence: TGTGCTATCCGAGACGGGGCCTGGAACACCGGGGAGCTGTTTTTT.

This clonotype came up once. J is TRBJ1-1 and V is TRBV18, with D maybe TRBD1 (6 bases). CDR1 is KGHSH, CDR2 LQKENI, per germline. V dropped 4 bases and J dropped 1 base, with 13 bases sitting between them. This CDR3 has 15 amino acids. The CDR3 coding sequence is TGTGCCAGCTCACGGCGGGACACCAGGAACACTGAAGCTTTCTTT. Translation: CASSRRDTRNTEAFF.

The V and J genes are TRBV30 and TRBJ2-1, with D tentatively TRBD2 (5 bases). This CDR3 has 11 residues. Germline loops: CDR1 GTSNPN, CDR2 SVGIG (reference sequence). V lost 5 bases to trimming and J lost 6 bases, with 8 bases between them. The CDR3 sequence is CAWEGPNEQFF. Here the CDR3 DNA reads TGTGCCTGGGAGGGCCCCAATGAGCAGTTCTTC.

The CDR3, as DNA: TGTGCCAGCAGTTTAATATCGGGGAAGGTGGGCAATGAGCAGTTCTTC. Protein: CASSLISGKVGNEQFF. The chain combines TRBV28 with TRBJ2-1, with D possibly matching TRBD2 (5 bases). Germline assignment: CDR1 MDHEN and CDR2 SYDVKM. The V end was cut by 2 bases, the J end by 6 bases, with 17 bases between. This CDR3 contains 16 residues.

This clonotype was counted only a few times. V and J are TRBV9 and TRBJ2-7, with 8 bases lining up with TRBD1. This CDR3 is 15 amino acids long. Trimming took 4 bases from V and 3 from J; bases not matched to a gene: 9. Germline assignment: CDR1 SGDLS and CDR2 YYNGEE. The CDR3 sequence is CASSISDRGFYEQYF. CDR3 in DNA: TGTGCCAGCAGCATCTCCGACAGGGGTTTCTACGAGCAGTACTTC.

This clonotype showed up just a few times. The genes are TRBV7-2 and TRBJ2-1; no definite D call. From germline, CDR1 is SGHTA and CDR2 FQGNSA. This CDR3 region has 17 residues. With 3 bases removed from V and 2 bases from J, the gap between germline ends came to 17 bases. The CDR3 spells CASSFKASGIAYNEQFF. Here the CDR3 DNA reads TGTGCCAGCAGCTTTAAGGCCAGTGGGATAGCCTACAATGAGCAGTTCTTC.

The V and J genes are TRBV6-2 or TRBV6-3 and TRBJ2-3; no clear D. V was cut by 0 bases and J by 6 bases, with 7 bases left in between. The length of the CDR3 is 13 residues. Germline V gene data show CDR1 as MNHEY and CDR2 as SVGEGT. Here the CDR3 reads CASSYSVVDTQYF. CDR3 nucleotides: TGTGCCAGCAGTTACTCGGTGGTGGATACGCAGTATTTT.

This chain joins TRBV20-1 and TRBJ2-5; D might be TRBD1 or TRBD2, each matching 5 bases. V was pared by 5 bases and J by 0 bases, with 16 bases between. This CDR3 region has 15 residues. Germline V gene data show CDR1 as DFQATT and CDR2 as SNEGSKA (reference sequence). The CDR3, as DNA: TGCAGTGCTCAAATTCGGGACCGCTACCAAGAGACCCAGTACTTC. Translation gives CSAQIRDRYQETQYF.

This chain links TRBV20-1 with TRBJ1-1; 10 bases agree with TRBD1. The V and J ends lost 5 bases and 4 bases, in that order; junction bases with no gene match: 10. The CDR3 totals 15 residues. The germline V gene encodes CDR1 DFQATT and CDR2 SNEGSKA (reference sequence). The CDR3 nucleotides are TGCAGTGCTCCCAAGACAGGGGGCGCGGGCACTGAAGCTTTCTTT. It specifies CSAPKTGGAGTEAFF.

This rearrangement joins TRBV19 to TRBJ1-1; the D is unclear. This CDR3 has 14 residues. Trimming removed 5 bases at V and 6 bases at J, with 16 bases between. In germline, CDR1 is LNHDA, CDR2 SQIVND (reference sequence). This CDR3 reads CASSEDRARAEAFF. CDR3 bases: TGTGCCAGTAGTGAGGACCGGGCGAGGGCTGAAGCTTTCTTT.

This clonotype showed up just a few times. CDR3 amino acids: CASSRGQWNYEQYF. The CDR3 region has the DNA TGTGCCAGCAGCCGGGGACAGTGGAACTACGAGCAGTACTTC. The V and J genes are TRBV12-3 or TRBV12-4 and TRBJ2-7; 7 bases match TRBD1. This CDR3 comprises 14 residues. After removal of 6 bases from V and 3 bases from J, the junction contained 8 bases not matched to a gene.

This clonotype was seen a handful of times. This may be a read error, as it is one base from a much larger clone. The DNA for the CDR3 is TGTGCCAGCAGGGACTGGCGGGGGGAATACGAGCAGTACTTC. Translating it yields CASRDWRGEYEQYF. The V gene is TRBV12-3 or TRBV12-4, the J gene TRBJ2-7, with 8 bases matching TRBD2. The CDR3 length is 14 residues. V lost 6 bases to trimming and J lost 4 bases; unmatched junction nucleotides: 8.

As DNA, the CDR3 is TGTGCCAGCAGCACCCAGGGGGGGGGCATCCTAACATCCAATGAGCAGTTCTTC. Protein product: CASSTQGGGILTSNEQFF. The rearrangement links TRBV9 to TRBJ2-1; D is perhaps TRBD1 or TRBD2 (7 bases each). CDR3 size: 18 residues. The germline V gene has CDR1 SGDLS and CDR2 YYNGEE. With 4 bases removed from V and 6 bases from J, the gap between germline ends came to 26 bases.